This TCR beta chain is drawn from a study of blood T cell repertoires in COVID-19 (dated by TCRdb to the early 2020s). Looking at the study overall: Collaborator samples came from the United States, Italy and Spain and covered acute and convalescent phases of COVID-19. The prospective study material was composed of cDNA or gDNA derived from T cells, B-cell-depleted T cells, or PBMCs. Deeply sampled blood TCRbeta repertoires from subjects exposed to, actively infected with, or recovered from COVID-19 were included in the dataset. The repertoires were released in a freely available public database intended as a resource for research on the immune response to SARS-CoV-2. Samples were obtained from the ongoing ImmuneRACE study (first 160 participants) and from 1,200 or so subjects provided by 6 global collaborators. A de-identified subject ID, COVID-19 status, age in years and sex were almost always included in the sample metadata. Where available, HLA class I and class II types were obtained from metadata supplied by the sample provider rather than from assay-based typing.

The immunoSEQ Assay, a bias-controlled multiplex PCR, was used to amplify TCRbeta CDR3 regions from genomic DNA. Per the authors' processing: Nucleated cell counts per sample were estimated from amplification of reference gene primers within the assay. Sequence reads were collapsed and filtered to measure the absolute abundance of every unique TCRbeta CDR3 rearrangement. For each sample, productive Simpson clonality was calculated as the square root of Simpson's diversity index across productive rearrangements. The table comes from immuneACCESS by way of TCRdb, which keeps in-frame sequences with V and J called. Part of the clones is missing from these tables; in studies checked, under half for an unresolved V gene and the rest for unknown reasons. The DNA was the basis for D and trimming; V, J and clone size are from that table. Across this sample there are about 160,000 clones, with approximately 85% seen only once. The ten largest clones add up to more than 7% of the sample.

In Seattle, one collaborating source enrolled patients while the infection was active and tracked those patients longitudinally over the course of disease. Each collaborating institution followed its own protocols to collect whole blood in K2EDTA tubes. For TCRbeta analysis, collaborators shipped samples in one of three forms: frozen whole blood, isolated PBMCs, or DNA extracted from either of those sample types. Concerning this clone: The target of this receptor is not known. No much larger clonotype is one base removed from it; base qualities were not supplied.

Broader findings and caveats from the paper: Clinical and demographic metadata were provided uncurated, with the amount varying by source and participant.

Relative to germline, V is missing 5 bases and J is missing 5 bases, with 6 bases of the junction outside any gene match. The CDR3 goes from the cysteine to the phenylalanine over 15 residues. The kept DNA is CDR3 alone, 45 bases in frame from the first base. From the germline V gene (reference sequence), CDR1 is MNHEY and CDR2 is SMNVEV. This sequence originates from a woman aged 60-70 years with COVID-19, enrolled during active disease. The sequence is built from TRBV27 and TRBJ2-3; 11 bases in between match TRBD1. The sample consisted of peripheral blood. The DNA sequence is TGTGCCAGCAGTGGCTGGGACAGGGGGAGAGATACGCAGTATTTT. Its protein reads: CASSGWDRGRDTQYF.